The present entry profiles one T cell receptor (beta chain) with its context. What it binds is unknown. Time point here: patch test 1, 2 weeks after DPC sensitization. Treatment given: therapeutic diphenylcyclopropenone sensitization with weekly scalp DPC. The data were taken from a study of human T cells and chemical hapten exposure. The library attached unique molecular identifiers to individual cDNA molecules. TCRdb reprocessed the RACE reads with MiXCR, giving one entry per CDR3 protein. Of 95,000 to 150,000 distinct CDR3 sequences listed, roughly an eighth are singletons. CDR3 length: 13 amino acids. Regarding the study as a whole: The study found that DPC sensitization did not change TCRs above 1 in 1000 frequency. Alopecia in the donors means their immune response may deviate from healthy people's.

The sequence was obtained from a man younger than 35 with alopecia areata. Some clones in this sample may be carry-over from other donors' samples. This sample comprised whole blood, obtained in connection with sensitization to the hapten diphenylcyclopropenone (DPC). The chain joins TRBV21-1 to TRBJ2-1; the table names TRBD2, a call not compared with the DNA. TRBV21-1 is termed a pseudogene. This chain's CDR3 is CATPPLPSNEQFF. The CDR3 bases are TGTGCCACCCCCCCGCTGCCGAGCAATGAGCAGTTCTTC.